This T cell receptor beta chain is drawn from a study of T cells in Graves' hyperthyroidism and ophthalmopathy. About the research overall: The initial diagnosis was the point when peripheral blood was collected, ahead of any treatment. Whole-study results and caveats: Using 13 V-J features, a model discriminated ophthalmopathy from stable hyperthyroidism.

The CDR3 regions of TCR beta were amplified from RNA transcripts. During a first-round RT-PCR of the TCR CDR3, the HTBI primer set was used. TCRdb called the multiplex PCR reads again in MiXCR, with one record for every CDR3 protein. The data contain about 500,000 distinct CDR3 sequences, roughly 15% of them seen just once; the ten biggest clones take up about 31%. V was clipped by 7 bases and J by 5 bases; unmatched bases: 4. The CDR3 spans 12 residues. Roughly 10 ml of fresh peripheral blood supplied the PBMCs. This clonotype was counted ten times or more. Its specificity is unknown. Sequenced material: blood. The TCR was taken from a woman aged 25 to 45 with Graves' ophthalmopathy. This sequence joins TRBV12-3 or TRBV12-4 and TRBJ2-5; 7 bases are a match to TRBD2. CDR3: CASKKGGETQYF. The CDR3 DNA reads as TGTGCCAGCAAGAAGGGAGGGGAGACCCAGTACTTC.